This T cell receptor beta chain was retrieved from a study of graft-versus-host responses after intestinal transplantation. Points from the study as a whole: Circulating GvH clone levels at their peak were associated with HvG declines (early post-transplant).

About this clone itself: Antigen specificity is unknown.

This CDR3 is 18 amino acids long. V was clipped by 0 bases and J by 0 bases; unmatched bases: 5. Germline CDR1 and CDR2: SGHRS and YFSETQ. TCRdb's copy holds only in-frame clones and misses some; the assay was immunoSEQ multiplex PCR. Among more than 65,000 clones, 70% to 90% were seen once, and the ten largest hold 0.34%. The sequence was obtained from a human donor who received an intestinal transplant. This chain connects TRBV5-1 to TRBJ2-3, with TRBD2 identical over 12 bases. The specimen was unstimulated CD4+ T cells sorted from spleen or lymph node cells, collected before intestinal transplant. CDR3 nucleotide sequence: TGCGCCAGCAGCTTGGGGGGACTAGCGGGTTCTAGCACAGATACGCAGTATTTT. Amino acid sequence: CASSLGGLAGSSTDTQYF.